This TCR beta chain was obtained from a study of cytomegalovirus exposure and HLA in healthy donors. A remark on this clone: As yet, its antigen is unknown. The sample contains more than one DNA sequence encoding this CDR3.

This CDR3 comprises 14 residues. V lost 6 bases, J lost 2 bases, and 5 bases stayed unmatched. Germline V gives CDR1 SEHNR, CDR2 FQNEAQ (reference sequence). The PCR contained 60 Vbeta and 13 Jbeta primers. This table comes from immunoSEQ multiplex PCR, and its TCRdb copy is limited to in-frame clones, with some not included. The sample carries roughly 62,000 clones, roughly 77% recorded once. Notes on the study in general: Earlier analysis found most TCR beta V segments productive about 87% or about 30% of the time.

Sequencing was performed on PBMCs. This sequence was found in a woman aged 25 to 39 in good health and CMV-seronegative. The chain has TRBV7-9 and TRBJ2-3, with 7 bases aligning to TRBD2. CDR3 sequence reads: CASSLGGVTDTQYF. The CDR3 DNA is TGTGCCAGCAGTCTGGGAGGGGTCACAGATACGCAGTATTTT.